The entry below gives a single T cell receptor (beta chain) sequence along with its context. The antigen remains unidentified. TCRdb recomputed calls from the RT-PCR reads with MiXCR, one row per CDR3 protein. The sample has fewer than 800,000 distinct CDR3 sequences, roughly 14% seen once. This specimen belongs to a study of response to subunit inactivated influenza vaccine. Study-wide results and caveats: After each seasonal influenza vaccination, few new T cells are recruited, the authors suggested.

Trimming removed 5 bases from V and 5 bases from J, with 9 bases in between. This CDR3 has 12 residues. In germline, CDR1 is SQVTM, CDR2 ANQGSEA. This chain uses TRBV29-1 with TRBJ2-2, with a tentative D call TRBD1 (6 bases). Sequences were derived from PBMCs from blood, sampled 11 to 12 days after vaccination. The TCR was taken from a middle-aged man who received an inactivated influenza vaccine. CDR3: CSVIQGTGELFF. CDR3 nucleotide sequence: TGCAGCGTTATACAGGGTACCGGGGAGCTGTTTTTT.